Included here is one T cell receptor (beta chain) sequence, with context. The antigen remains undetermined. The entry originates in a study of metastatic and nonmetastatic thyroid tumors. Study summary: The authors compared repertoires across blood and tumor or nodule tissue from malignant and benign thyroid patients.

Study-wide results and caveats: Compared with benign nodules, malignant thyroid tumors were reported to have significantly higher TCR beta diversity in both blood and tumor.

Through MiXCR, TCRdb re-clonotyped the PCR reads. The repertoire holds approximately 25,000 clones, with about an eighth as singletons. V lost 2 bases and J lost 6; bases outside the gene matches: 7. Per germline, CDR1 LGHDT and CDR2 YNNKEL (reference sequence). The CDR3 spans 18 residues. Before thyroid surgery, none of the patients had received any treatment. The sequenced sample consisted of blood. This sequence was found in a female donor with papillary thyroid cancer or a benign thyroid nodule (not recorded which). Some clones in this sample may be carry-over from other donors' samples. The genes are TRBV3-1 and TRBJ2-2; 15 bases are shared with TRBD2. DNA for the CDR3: TGTGCCAGCAGCCAAAGGACTAGCGGGAGGGGAGCCGCCGGGGAGCTGTTTTTT. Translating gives CASSQRTSGRGAAGELFF.